The TCR beta chain described here comes from a study of blood T cell repertoires in COVID-19. Across the study: Material from acute and convalescent COVID-19 was sourced from the United States, Italy and Spain. From T cells, B-cell-depleted T cells, or PBMCs came the material, which was cDNA or gDNA.

The CDR3 consists of 13 residues. V dropped 5 bases and J dropped 4 bases, with 9 bases sitting between them. The germline gives CDR1 MDHEN, CDR2 SYDVKM. As processed by the authors: Amplification with reference gene primers provided the estimates of nucleated cell counts. Produced via immunoSEQ multiplex PCR; TCRdb's table is partial and in-frame only. That table furnishes V, J and clone size, whereas the DNA furnished D and trimming. The table records around 300,000 clones, around 83% of them present only once. This clone was counted a single time. The chain recombines TRBV28 with TRBJ2-1, with D maybe TRBD2 (6 bases). The source of this sequence is a young man with active or convalescent COVID-19. The source material was peripheral blood. The CDR3 DNA reads TGTGCCAGCAGTCTTGGGACTTACAATGAGCAGTTCTTC. Residues: CASSLGTYNEQFF.